This TCR beta chain was identified in a study of blood T cell repertoires in COVID-19. Study-wide background: Collection of acute and convalescent COVID-19 samples took place in the United States, Italy and Spain.

Original methodology: Reference gene primers were amplified, and this amplification served to estimate nucleated cell counts. Data came from immunoSEQ multiplex PCR; TCRdb stores just in-frame clones and leaves some out. The DNA gave D and trimming, while V, J and clone size come from that table. Of about 300,000 clones in the sample, more than 70% were seen once. Germline assignment: CDR1 PRHDT and CDR2 FYEKMQ (reference sequence). This CDR3 contains 15 residues. Between the trimmed V and J ends, which lost 3 bases and 0 bases, there was a span of 11 bases. This chain connects TRBV13 to TRBJ1-1; the D gene is possibly TRBD1 (5 bases). Sequencing used peripheral blood. The sequence was collected from a man between 18 and 29 years old who had recovered from COVID-19. CDR3 protein: CASSLGLPMNTEAFF. DNA for the CDR3: TGTGCCAGCAGCTTGGGGCTGCCCATGAACACTGAAGCTTTCTTT.